Described below is a single TCR beta chain sequence and its context. This entry is derived from a study of blood T cell repertoires in COVID-19. TCRdb's copy holds only in-frame clones and misses some; the assay was immunoSEQ multiplex PCR. The table shows approximately 470,000 clones, with roughly 87% occurring only once. The V end lost 4 bases, the J end lost 7 bases, and 13 bases lay between the germline ends. The CDR3 has 13 amino acids. Sequencing was carried out using PBMCs or T cells enriched from blood (not recorded which). The sequence was collected from a woman under 30 who had recovered from COVID-19. V gene TRBV12-3 or TRBV12-4 combines with J gene TRBJ1-1; no clear D gene. In DNA, the CDR3 is TGTGCCAGCAGTTCCAACGAGCGAGGTGAAGCTTTCTTT. Its translation is CASSSNERGEAFF.